The 18 T cell receptor beta chains presented below share a single source sample, sequenced in a study of blood T cell repertoires in COVID-19. Some clones are missing from TCRdb's copy, which holds only in-frame ones; the method was immunoSEQ multiplex PCR. The repertoire has over 70,000 clones, 70% to 85% of them found once; the top ten carry 4% to 5%. Sequencing input: peripheral blood. Receptor source: a woman aged 60-70 years with acute or convalescent COVID-19.

The gene calls are TRBV3-1 (or the pseudogene TRBV3-2) and TRBJ2-3; the D gene is possibly TRBD2 (6 bases). The CDR3 is made up of 12 amino acids. Trimming left V 5 bases short and J 15 bases short, with 18 bases between. The germline CDR1 and CDR2 sequences are LGHDT and YNNKEL (reference sequence). CDR3 in DNA: TGTGCCAGCAGCGGTCCGGGACTCCCGCGTTATTTT. Protein sequence: CASSGPGLPRYF.

The CDR3 loop reads CASSRRQGSLYGYTF. The CDR3 bases are TGTGCCAGCAGCCGCCGACAGGGATCCCTTTATGGCTACACCTTC. The chain combines TRBV14 with TRBJ1-2, with 7 bases lining up with TRBD1. The J segment lost 5 bases and the V segment lost 4 bases, leaving 10 bases of the junction unmatched. This CDR3 contains 15 residues. The V gene's germline CDR1 is SGHDN and CDR2 FVKESK.

The rearrangement links TRBV18 to TRBJ1-2; 9 bases align to TRBD1. V lost 6 bases, J lost 0 bases, and 8 bases stayed unmatched. CDR3 size: 16 residues. In germline, CDR1 is KGHSH, CDR2 LQKENI. The chain's CDR3 is CASSLGQGTSNYGYTF. The CDR3 DNA follows: TGTGCCAGCTCGCTAGGACAGGGGACTTCTAACTATGGCTACACCTTC.

V and J are TRBV5-1 and TRBJ1-1; TRBD1 is a possible D gene (5 bases). The CDR3 runs to 15 residues. Per the germline V gene, CDR1 is SGHRS and CDR2 is YFSETQ. Trimming cost V 2 bases and J 4 bases, with 15 bases left between them. CDR3 DNA sequence: TGCGCCAGCAGCTTTGAGCCGCAGGGCGGCACTGAAGCTTTCTTT. Translating it yields CASSFEPQGGTEAFF.

The chain carries TRBV7-6 and TRBJ2-7; 7 bases are a match to TRBD2. The ends lost 1 base at V and 2 bases at J; junction bases unmatched: 8. Germline V gene sequence: CDR1 SGHVS, CDR2 FNYEAQ. The CDR3 totals 16 residues. CDR3 DNA: TGTGCCAGCAGCTTAGGGAGGCGGGGGATCCCCTACGAGCAGTACTTC. Its translation: CASSLGRRGIPYEQYF.

In DNA, the CDR3 is TGTGCCAGCAGTGAGGGGACAGGGGATGGCTACACCTTC. Translated, it gives CASSEGTGDGYTF. V is TRBV6-1 and J is TRBJ1-2; 10 bases map to TRBD1. Losses at the gene ends were 3 bases for V and 6 bases for J; bases not matched to a gene: 1. The CDR3 has 13 residues. Germline CDR1 reads MNHNS; CDR2 reads SASEGT.

CDR3 coding DNA: TGTGCCAGCAGTTACATGGAGGAAGCTTTCTTT. Its protein product is CASSYMEEAFF. The chain combines TRBV6-5 with TRBJ1-1; no firm D call. CDR3 length: 11 amino acids. With 2 bases removed from V and 8 bases from J, the gap between germline ends came to 6 bases. Germline assignment: CDR1 MNHEY and CDR2 SVGAGI.

The table lists this clone with a count of one. The same CDR3 also results from other DNA sequences found in this sample. The gene calls are TRBV4-2 and TRBJ1-2, with D maybe TRBD1 (5 bases). V gave up 0 bases and J gave up 3 bases, with 14 bases separating them. The germline CDR1 and CDR2 sequences are LGHNA and YNFKEQ. The CDR3 covers 16 residues. The DNA of the CDR3 is TGTGCCAGCAGCCAAGATCGGGGGAGAACAGACTATGGCTACACCTTC. Its translation: CASSQDRGRTDYGYTF.

This chain uses TRBV5-5 with TRBJ2-1; D not certain. Trimming left V 7 bases short and J 10 bases short, with 18 bases between. The V gene's germline CDR1 is SGHKS and CDR2 YYEKEE (reference sequence). The CDR3 contains 13 residues. This chain's CDR3 is CASQLVGVWEQFF. In DNA, the CDR3 is TGTGCCAGCCAACTTGTGGGCGTCTGGGAGCAGTTCTTC. Looking up the rest from reference TRBV5-5 and TRBJ2-1 gives the full variable domain: DAGVTQSPTHLIKTRGQQVTLRCSPISGHKSVSWYQQVLGQGPQFIFQYYEKEERGRGNFPDRFSARQFPNYSSELNVNALLLGDSALYLCASQLVGVWEQFFGPGTRLTVL.

This chain joins TRBV14 and TRBJ1-6, with unresolved D. V lost 3 bases and J 8 bases, leaving 11 bases between the germline ends. CDR1 is SGHDN, CDR2 FVKESK, per germline. This CDR3 comprises 14 residues. CDR3 nucleotide sequence: TGTGCCAGCAGCCACCTCAGCCGGGATTCACCCCTCCACTTT. Translating gives CASSHLSRDSPLHF.

This rearrangement joins TRBV4-1 to TRBJ1-1; TRBD1 is a possible D gene (6 bases). The CDR3 runs 13 residues. Germline V gives CDR1 MGHRA, CDR2 YSYEKL. Trimming pared 3 bases from V and 12 bases from J, leaving 17 bases between. The CDR3 protein is CASSHPINRVTFF. In DNA, the CDR3 is TGCGCCAGCAGCCATCCTATAAACAGGGTTACTTTCTTT.

V usage is TRBV28 and J usage is TRBJ1-2; 11 bases are a match to TRBD1. The junction had 13 bases not matched to a gene; V was cut back by 2 bases and J by 8 bases. CDR1 MDHEN and CDR2 SYDVKM come from the germline V gene. The CDR3 consists of 17 residues. CDR3: CASSLHPGQGGSGGYTF. CDR3 DNA sequence: TGTGCCAGCAGTTTACATCCGGGACAGGGGGGTTCTGGAGGCTACACCTTC.

The rearrangement links TRBV18 to TRBJ2-2, with 10 bases matching TRBD2. The CDR3 is 16 residues long. Germline V gene data show CDR1 as KGHSH and CDR2 as LQKENI. With V trimmed by 4 bases and J by 5 bases, 7 bases remained unmatched. The CDR3 loop reads CASSLLAGVGTGELFF. The DNA of the CDR3 is TGTGCCAGCTCACTCCTAGCGGGAGTAGGGACCGGGGAGCTGTTTTTT.

The CDR3 bases are TGTGCCACCTCCAAACCTTCGGGGACAGGGTTCTACGAGCAGTACTTC. As protein: CATSKPSGTGFYEQYF. V gene TRBV19 combines with J gene TRBJ2-7, with TRBD1 identical over 9 bases. Unmatched junction bases numbered 16, after V lost 10 bases and J lost 3 bases. Germline values: CDR1 LNHDA, CDR2 SQIVND (reference sequence). The CDR3 extends over 16 amino acids. Using reference TRBV19 and TRBJ2-7 for the parts outside the CDR3, the full variable domain is DGGITQSPKYLFRKEGQNVTLSCEQNLNHDAMYWYRQDPGQGLRLIYYSQIVNDFQKGDIAEGYSVSREKKESFPLTVTSAQKNPTAFYLCATSKPSGTGFYEQYFGPGTRLTVT.

This sequence joins TRBV6-5 and TRBJ2-2; TRBD1 matches at 8 bases. Germline CDR1 MNHEY, CDR2 SVGAGI. The V and J ends lost 4 bases and 2 bases, in that order; junction bases with no gene match: 3. The CDR3 runs to 15 residues. The chain's CDR3 is CASSWGQANTGELFF. The CDR3 region has the DNA TGTGCCAGCAGTTGGGGACAGGCAAACACCGGGGAGCTGTTTTTT.

This clone came up once. This chain links TRBV5-4 with TRBJ1-2, with D maybe TRBD1 (6 bases). V lost 4 bases and J 2 bases, leaving 15 bases between the germline ends. Germline-derived CDR1 and CDR2 are SGHNT and YYREEE (reference sequence). CDR3 length: 15 residues. The CDR3 DNA sequence: TGTGCCAGCAGCAAGGGGGTTGACAGAAACTATGGCTACACCTTC. The encoded protein is CASSKGVDRNYGYTF. Full variable domain (rest looked up from reference TRBV5-4 and TRBJ1-2): ETGVTQSPTHLIKTRGQQVTLRCSSQSGHNTVSWYQQALGQGPQFIFQYYREEENGRGNFPPRFSGLQFPNYSSELNVNALELDDSALYLCASSKGVDRNYGYTFGSGTRLTVV.

The chain recombines TRBV11-2 with TRBJ1-2; TRBD1 might be the D (5 bases). Germline V CDR1 and CDR2: SGHAT, FQNNGV. The germline V and J ends were trimmed by 4 bases and 7 bases, with 7 bases remaining between them. The CDR3 runs 11 residues. The CDR3 reads CASSSGGGYTF. In DNA form, the CDR3 reads TGTGCCAGCAGCTCGGGGGGTGGCTACACCTTC.

V usage is TRBV3-1 (or the pseudogene TRBV3-2) and J usage is TRBJ1-3, with D perhaps matching TRBD1 (5 bases). The CDR3 consists of 13 residues. CDR1 LGHDT and CDR2 YNNKEL come from the germline V gene (reference sequence). Trimming removed 1 base at V and 7 bases at J, with 8 bases between. CDR3 coding DNA: TGTGCCAGCAGCCAAGGGCAGGGCAACACCATATATTTT. This sequence encodes CASSQGQGNTIYF.